Listed here are 3 T cell receptor beta chains from one sample, sequenced in a study of control samples from healthy donors and cancer patients. Clones were read by immunoSEQ multiplex PCR, and TCRdb kept only the in-frame ones, dropping some. The data hold 140,000 to 150,000 clones, with about 91% observed a single time. Sequenced input: blood. These receptors were taken from a young man in good health.

J is TRBJ1-5 and V is TRBV29-1, with no clear D. Trimming left V 3 bases short and J 0 bases short, with 6 bases between. Germline assignment: CDR1 SQVTM and CDR2 ANQGSEA. This CDR3 has 13 amino acids. Written as DNA, the CDR3 is TGCAGCGTTGACGATGGTAGCAATCAGCCCCAGCATTTT. It encodes CSVDDGSNQPQHF. Using reference TRBV29-1 and TRBJ1-5 for the parts outside the CDR3, the full variable domain is SAVISQKPSRDICQRGTSLTIQCQVDSQVTMMFWYRQQPGQSLTLIATANQGSEATYESGFVIDKFPISRPNLTFSTLTVSNMSPEDSSIYLCSVDDGSNQPQHFGDGTRLSIL.

Of note for this clone: An end of the junction does not agree with germline; a read error may underlie this. The chain uses TRBV19 and TRBJ1-1; D uncertain. CDR1 LNHDA and CDR2 SQIVND come from the germline V gene (reference sequence). CDR3 length: 13 amino acids. Here the CDR3 DNA reads TGTGCCAGTAGTATGGTGGGGAACGCTGAAGCTTTCTTT. Amino acid sequence: CASSMVGNAEAFF.

The V gene is TRBV27, the J gene TRBJ1-2; D might be TRBD1 (6 bases). From germline, CDR1 is MNHEY and CDR2 SMNVEV (reference sequence). V shed 2 bases and J shed 4 bases, with 8 bases lying between them. The CDR3 extends over 13 amino acids. Here the CDR3 DNA reads TGTGCCAGCAGTTTACAGGGGTTCTATGGCTACACCTTC. This gives the protein CASSLQGFYGYTF.